This T cell receptor beta chain is from a study of T cell repertoires in cytomegalovirus infection. Study-level results: The cumulative frequency of public TCR beta families distinguished individuals who carried CMV together with the relevant HLA.

TCRdb re-called the reads with MiXCR, one entry per CDR3 protein. The data show 550,000 to 850,000 distinct CDR3 sequences, with roughly a third seen just once and approximately 18% held by the top ten. To note about this clonotype: Antigen specificity is unknown.

This specimen was cultured PBMCs, taken from culture after CMV antigen stimulation. The sequence derives from a human donor in good health (CMV status not recorded). Some clones in this sample may be carry-over from other donors' samples.

The CDR3 bases are TGTGCCAGCAGACGGGGCCTGGTCACGTCGGAAGCTTTCTTT. It translates to CASRRGLVTSEAFF. The V and J genes are TRBV3-1 and TRBJ1-1; D is perhaps TRBD1 (5 bases). V was cut by 6 bases and J by 8 bases, with 19 bases left in between. Germline CDR1 reads LGHDT; CDR2 reads YNNKEL (reference sequence). This CDR3 is 14 amino acids long. The entire variable domain, with the rest obtained from reference TRBV3-1 and TRBJ1-1, is as follows: DTAVSQTPKYLVTQMGNDKSIKCEQNLGHDTMYWYKQDSKKFLKIMFSYNNKELIINETVPNRFSPKSPDKAHLNLHINSLELGDSAVYFCASRRGLVTSEAFFGQGTRLTVV.